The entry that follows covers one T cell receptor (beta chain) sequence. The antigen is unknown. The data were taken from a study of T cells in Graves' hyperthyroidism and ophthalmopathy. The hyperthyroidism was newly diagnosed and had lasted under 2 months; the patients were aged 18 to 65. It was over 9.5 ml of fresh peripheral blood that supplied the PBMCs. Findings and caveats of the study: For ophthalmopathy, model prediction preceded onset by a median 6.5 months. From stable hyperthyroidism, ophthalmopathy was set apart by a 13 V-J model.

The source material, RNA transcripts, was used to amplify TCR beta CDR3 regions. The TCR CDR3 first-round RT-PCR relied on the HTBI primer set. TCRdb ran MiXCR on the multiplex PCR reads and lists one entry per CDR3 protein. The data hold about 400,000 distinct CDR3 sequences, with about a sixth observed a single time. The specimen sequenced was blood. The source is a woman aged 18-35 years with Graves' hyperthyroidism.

This chain's CDR3 is CATSDALAGEDHEQFF. The CDR3 DNA sequence: TGTGCCACCAGTGATGCACTAGCGGGAGAGGACCATGAGCAGTTCTTC. The chain links TRBV24-1 to TRBJ2-1, with 11 nucleotides matching TRBD2. Germline lookup yields CDR1 KGHDR and CDR2 SFDVKD. The V segment lost 3 bases and the J segment 8 bases; nucleotides outside the gene matches: 8. The CDR3 sequence is 16 residues long.